The 27 T cell receptor beta chains reported below all come from one sample, sequenced in a study of blood T cell repertoires in COVID-19. TCRdb keeps only in-frame clones here, not all; method: immunoSEQ multiplex PCR. Of a few hundred thousand clones listed, 75% to 85% are singletons. Sequencing was carried out using peripheral blood. The receptors stem from a woman aged 25 to 39 with COVID-19, enrolled during active disease.

This clone was counted only a few times. This chain joins TRBV5-1 and TRBJ2-1; D is possibly TRBD2 (5 bases). CDR1 and CDR2 from the germline V gene are SGHRS and YFSETQ. Deletions cut 0 bases from V and 0 bases from J, with 10 bases between. The CDR3 runs 16 residues. The CDR3 coding sequence is TGCGCCAGCAGCTTGGCCCCCGGGGTCTCCTACAATGAGCAGTTCTTC. Protein: CASSLAPGVSYNEQFF.

The chain is built from TRBV27 and TRBJ2-7, with 10 bases matching TRBD2. This CDR3 is built from 14 residues. Germline V lookup: CDR1 MNHEY, CDR2 SMNVEV (reference sequence). The V segment lost 6 bases and the J segment 4 bases; nucleotides outside the gene matches: 6. For the CDR3, the DNA is TGTGCCAGCAGCTTTTCTAGCGGGGGTTACGAGCAGTACTTC. Translation: CASSFSSGGYEQYF.

The chain uses TRBV4-1 and TRBJ2-1; D possibly corresponds to TRBD2 (5 bases). Trimming shortened V by 2 bases and J by 9 bases, and 8 bases separated the two germline ends. This CDR3 region has 12 residues. Germline V gene lookup returns CDR1 MGHRA and CDR2 YSYEKL. Here the CDR3 reads CASSQSAGEQFF. The CDR3 DNA sequence: TGCGCCAGCAGCCAAAGTGCGGGTGAGCAGTTCTTC.

The CDR3 sequence is CASSLDGQYNSPLHF. For the CDR3, the DNA is TGCGCCAGCAGCCTAGATGGCCAATATAATTCACCCCTCCACTTT. This chain links TRBV4-3 with TRBJ1-6; no reliable D call. The V gene lost 4 bases and the J gene lost 4 bases, with 11 bases spanning the gap. The V gene's germline CDR1 is LGHNA and CDR2 YSLEER. The CDR3 has 15 residues.

A few counts support this clone. This chain connects TRBV5-1 to TRBJ1-1; D gene uncertain. The CDR3 is 13 residues long. The V gene lost 4 bases and the J gene lost 5 bases, with 12 bases spanning the gap. Germline assignment: CDR1 SGHRS and CDR2 YFSETQ. Here the CDR3 DNA reads TGCGCCAGCAGCCCGGACGGGAGTACTGAAGCTTTCTTT. Translated: CASSPDGSTEAFF.

This chain uses TRBV5-1 with TRBJ1-1; 8 bases are a match to TRBD1. The CDR3 sequence is 13 residues long. The germline V gene has CDR1 SGHRS and CDR2 YFSETQ. V trimming: 5 bases; J trimming: 3 bases; junction bases outside the gene matches: 3. DNA for the CDR3: TGCGCCAGCAGGCAGACAGGGGACACTGAAGCTTTCTTT. This translates into CASRQTGDTEAFF.

V usage is TRBV5-4 and J usage is TRBJ1-2, with no clear D. The ends were cut back, 6 bases at V and 4 bases at J, with 16 bases in the middle. CDR3 size: 14 residues. Germline CDR1 SGHNT, CDR2 YYREEE (reference sequence). This CDR3 reads CASTLWGSGYGYTF. As DNA, the CDR3 is TGTGCCAGCACCCTGTGGGGAAGCGGCTATGGCTACACCTTC.

This clone occurred once. V is TRBV6-5 and J is TRBJ2-5, with D unclear. The CDR3 sequence is 14 residues long. The germline V gene encodes CDR1 MNHEY and CDR2 SVGAGI. Trimming removed 6 bases from V and 4 bases from J, with 15 bases in between. The chain's CDR3 is CASRDLIRGETQYF. The CDR3 DNA reads TGTGCCAGCAGAGACCTTATACGCGGAGAGACCCAGTACTTC.

The chain combines TRBV6-2 or TRBV6-3 with TRBJ1-2; D call uncertain. V was shortened by 5 bases and J by 7 bases, with 14 bases between the two germline ends. Germline-derived CDR1 and CDR2 are MNHEY and SVGEGT. The CDR3 is 13 amino acids. In nucleotides, the CDR3 is TGTGCCAGCAGTACTATGGTGGCTGCTGGCTACACCTTC. Amino acid sequence: CASSTMVAAGYTF.

The chain couples TRBV5-4 to TRBJ2-7, with 7 bases fitting TRBD1. The V segment lost 4 bases and the J segment 0 bases; nucleotides outside the gene matches: 13. CDR1 and CDR2 (germline): SGHNT, YYREEE (reference sequence). The CDR3 loop spans 17 amino acids. The CDR3 nucleotides read TGTGCCAGCAGCCCCTGGGACCGGGACAGCGTCTCCTACGAGCAGTACTTC. Encoded protein: CASSPWDRDSVSYEQYF.

The rearrangement joins TRBV2 to TRBJ2-3, with a weak D call TRBD1 (6 bases). The V end lost 8 bases, the J end lost 2 bases, and 11 bases lay between the germline ends. Germline CDR1 reads SNHLY; CDR2 reads FYNNEI. The CDR3 covers 13 residues. The CDR3 region has the DNA TGTGCCAGCCTTGGACAGCTCACAGATACGCAGTATTTT. It specifies CASLGQLTDTQYF.

The rearrangement links TRBV5-4 to TRBJ2-3; no definite D call. Trimming removed 0 bases from V and 7 bases from J, with 12 bases in between. The CDR3 covers 14 residues. The germline gives CDR1 SGHNT, CDR2 YYREEE (reference sequence). The CDR3 coding sequence is TGTGCCAGCAGCTTGGGACTGGCCGTGAATACGCAGTATTTT. Encoded protein: CASSLGLAVNTQYF.

The rearrangement joins TRBV28 to TRBJ1-3, with 7 bases lining up with TRBD1. Germline loops: CDR1 MDHEN, CDR2 SYDVKM. The CDR3 has 15 amino acids. With V trimmed by 5 bases and J by 0 bases, 4 bases remained unmatched. In nucleotides, the CDR3 is TGTGCCAGCAGTCGACGGGACAGCTCTGGAAACACCATATATTTT. Protein product: CASSRRDSSGNTIYF.

The V call is TRBV6-2 or TRBV6-3, the J call TRBJ1-1; 10 nucleotides align to TRBD1. The CDR3 spans 16 residues. Per germline, CDR1 MNHEY and CDR2 SVGEGT. The trim removed 0 bases at V and 4 bases at J, leaving 5 bases unmatched. CDR3: CASSYSRGQGRTEAFF. The CDR3 DNA reads as TGTGCCAGCAGTTACTCCAGGGGACAGGGGCGCACTGAAGCTTTCTTT.

This sequence joins TRBV2 and TRBJ2-1; 10 bases are shared with TRBD2. This CDR3 has 14 amino acids. Germline CDR1 is SNHLY and CDR2 is FYNNEI. Trimming removed 7 bases from V and 7 bases from J; junction bases left unmatched: 7. CDR3 protein: CASNSGRALNEQFF. CDR3 sequence (DNA): TGTGCCAGCAACAGCGGGAGGGCCCTGAATGAGCAGTTCTTC.

The chain uses TRBV4-1 and TRBJ2-1, with TRBD2 matching 12 bases. Germline V CDR1 and CDR2: MGHRA, YSYEKL. This CDR3 is built from 16 residues. Germline trimming cut 3 bases from V and 9 bases from J; bases unmatched to any gene: 9. CDR3 region: CASSQPTSGRRSEQFF. The CDR3 nucleotides are TGCGCCAGCAGCCAGCCGACTAGCGGGAGAAGGAGTGAGCAGTTCTTC.

This chain joins TRBV15 and TRBJ2-1; the D gene is possibly TRBD2 (6 bases). The CDR3 contains 14 residues. Germline V gene data show CDR1 as LNHNV and CDR2 as YYDKDF (reference sequence). The V and J ends lost 6 bases and 4 bases respectively, with 13 bases between them. CDR3 DNA: TGTGCCACCAGGCGGGACGCCCTGTACAATGAGCAGTTCTTC. This codes for CATRRDALYNEQFF.

The V call is TRBV2, the J call TRBJ2-7, with 14 bases fitting TRBD2. The V gene's germline CDR1 is SNHLY and CDR2 FYNNEI. The CDR3 contains 18 residues. Trimming took 4 bases from V and 0 from J; bases not matched to a gene: 8. CDR3 residues: CASSGDPGTSGSSYEQYF. CDR3 coding DNA: TGTGCCAGCAGTGGTGATCCTGGGACTAGCGGGAGCTCCTACGAGCAGTACTTC.

The rearrangement uses TRBV6-5 and TRBJ1-1, with 7 bases aligning to TRBD1. The CDR3 sequence is 15 residues long. The junction had 9 bases not matched to a gene; V was cut back by 6 bases and J by 2 bases. Germline V lookup: CDR1 MNHEY, CDR2 SVGAGI. As DNA, the CDR3 is TGTGCCAGCAGCCTTACACACAGGGGAAACACTGAAGCTTTCTTT. Encoded protein: CASSLTHRGNTEAFF.

The chain joins TRBV3-1 (or the pseudogene TRBV3-2) to TRBJ1-4; 8 positions match TRBD1. Germline V gene data show CDR1 as LGHDT and CDR2 as YNNKEL (reference sequence). The CDR3 loop spans 14 amino acids. The V and J ends lost 4 bases and 8 bases, in that order; junction bases with no gene match: 6. The CDR3 nucleotides are TGTGCCAGCAGCCTTCGGACAGGGTCCGAAAAACTGTTTTTT. It specifies CASSLRTGSEKLFF.

The chain uses TRBV11-2 and TRBJ2-1; 9 bases agree with TRBD2. There are 16 residues in the CDR3. The trim removed 3 bases at V and 5 bases at J, leaving 8 bases unmatched. CDR1 SGHAT and CDR2 FQNNGV come from the germline V gene. The CDR3 bases are TGTGCCAGCAGCTTGGGGGTAGCGGGAGCCAACAATGAGCAGTTCTTC. It specifies CASSLGVAGANNEQFF. Together with reference TRBV11-2 and TRBJ2-1, the CDR3 gives the full variable domain: EAGVAQSPRYKIIEKRQSVAFWCNPISGHATLYWYQQILGQGPKLLIQFQNNGVVDDSQLPKDRFSAERLKGVDSTLKIQPAKLEDSAVYLCASSLGVAGANNEQFFGPGTRLTVL.

Comments on this clone: One end of the junction is discordant with germline, which a read error may explain. The chain is built from TRBV5-1 and TRBJ2-5; 10 bases line up with TRBD2. The CDR3 runs 16 residues. Per germline, CDR1 SGHRS and CDR2 YFSETQ. The CDR3 reads CASSFLMTSGLEPQYF. CDR3 nucleotide sequence: TGCGCCAGCAGTTTCCTAATGACTAGCGGGCTAGAGCCCCAGTACTTC.

This clone appeared a few times. V usage is TRBV15 and J usage is TRBJ1-1; D is possibly TRBD1 (6 bases). The CDR3 covers 13 residues. V lost 0 bases to trimming and J lost 7 bases, with 9 bases between them. Looked up from germline, CDR1 is LNHNV and CDR2 is YYDKDF (reference sequence). CDR3 residues: CATSRDRGHEAFF. DNA of the CDR3: TGTGCCACCAGCAGAGACAGGGGACATGAAGCTTTCTTT.

This chain uses TRBV19 with TRBJ2-1; perhaps TRBD2 as D (6 bases). CDR3 length equals 14 residues. Looked up from germline, CDR1 is LNHDA and CDR2 is SQIVND (reference sequence). The germline V and J ends were trimmed by 6 bases and 7 bases, with 16 bases remaining between them. In DNA form, the CDR3 reads TGTGCCAGTAGCACGAGGGCGGGATATAATGAGCAGTTCTTC. Encoded protein: CASSTRAGYNEQFF. Based on the CDR3 plus reference TRBV19 and TRBJ2-1, the full variable domain is DGGITQSPKYLFRKEGQNVTLSCEQNLNHDAMYWYRQDPGQGLRLIYYSQIVNDFQKGDIAEGYSVSREKKESFPLTVTSAQKNPTAFYLCASSTRAGYNEQFFGPGTRLTVL.

The chain carries TRBV5-6 and TRBJ1-4, with D uncertain. Looked up from germline, CDR1 is SGHDT and CDR2 is YYEEEE. This CDR3 is built from 12 residues. Deletions cut 2 bases from V and 6 bases from J, with 5 bases between. The CDR3 nucleotides read TGTGCCAGCAGCTTATCCGATGAAAAACTGTTTTTT. Translated: CASSLSDEKLFF.

The chain employs TRBV5-1 and TRBJ1-4; TRBD1 might be the D (5 bases). There are 14 residues in the CDR3. V shed 0 bases and J shed 8 bases, with 11 bases lying between them. Germline CDR1 and CDR2: SGHRS and YFSETQ. CDR3 nucleotides: TGCGCCAGCAGCTTGGGACAGTTAAAGGAAAAACTGTTTTTT. Its translation: CASSLGQLKEKLFF.

V and J are TRBV4-3 and TRBJ1-1; TRBD1 matches 8 bases. There are 16 residues in the CDR3. After removal of 5 bases from V and 0 bases from J, the junction contained 8 bases not matched to a gene. The germline gives CDR1 LGHNA, CDR2 YSLEER. The CDR3 DNA sequence: TGCGCCAGCAGCTTAGCGGACAGGGCAATGAACACTGAAGCTTTCTTT. Its translation is CASSLADRAMNTEAFF.